The T cell receptor beta chain under discussion was sequenced for a study of radiotherapy plus CTLA-4 blockade in lung cancer. Study in general: Overall, 18% of patients showed an objective response, while 25% to 35% attained disease control.

Trimming took 2 bases from V and 6 from J; bases not matched to a gene: 6. This CDR3 has 15 residues. The germline V gene encodes CDR1 MDHEN and CDR2 SYDVKM. Notes on this clone: Its target is unknown.

Study outcomes and limitations: Tumor-derived TCR clones expanded in blood after radiotherapy plus ipilimumab. Reported findings show early blood T cell clone dynamics, with interferon-beta, best predicted response.

The data were produced by immunoSEQ multiplex PCR, yet TCRdb's version contains in-frame clones alone and is incomplete. Of about 44,000 clones listed, roughly 80% are singletons. The rearrangement joins TRBV28 to TRBJ1-5; TRBD1 matches at 8 bases. The source is a human donor with non-small cell lung cancer whose response to radiotherapy plus ipilimumab could not be evaluated. This specimen was peripheral blood, taken from a patient treated with radiotherapy plus ipilimumab. In nucleotides, the CDR3 is TGTGCCAGCAGTTTAAGGACAGGGACTTTTCAGCCCCAGCATTTT. Translation: CASSLRTGTFQPQHF.